This TCR beta chain was recovered during a study of blood T cells in healthy people across ages. Study-wide findings and caveats: Estimated diversity across one million T cells was deemed an underestimate.

Germline values: CDR1 SGHDN, CDR2 FVKESK. This CDR3 has 15 residues. V lost 6 bases and J lost 2, with 11 bases in between. A minimum of 7 million PBMCs was isolated per sample. The use of a sample-barcoded 5' primer and a J-beta primer mix characterized a second PCR of about 6 to 11 cycles. Each cDNA molecule, via a template-switch adaptor with 12 random nucleotides, was tagged. TCRdb recomputed calls from the 5' RACE reads with MiXCR, one row per CDR3 protein. Of just under 900,000 distinct CDR3 sequences detected, more than 25% appear once; the ten largest clones hold roughly 17%. Note on this clonotype: Its antigen is unidentified.

Sequenced material: blood. This chain uses TRBV14 with TRBJ1-6; D not resolved. This clonotype originated in an elderly woman in good health. The CDR3 is CASSRGWPYNSPLHF. For the CDR3, the DNA is TGTGCCAGCAGTCGCGGGTGGCCCTATAATTCACCCCTCCACTTT.